The 14 T cell receptor beta chains below come from one sample, sequenced in a study of T cells after posttransplantation cyclophosphamide. Cells defined as naive were viable CD3+CD4+ or CD3+CD8+ and CCR7+CD45RA+CD45RO-CD95-CD27+CD28+. Sequenced by immunoSEQ multiplex PCR; TCRdb stores in-frame clones only, minus some. The sample holds about 16,000 clones, 94% seen once. The material sequenced was naive CD4+ T cells sorted from blood. The receptors derive from a woman aged 45-60 years in good health and a related stem cell transplant donor.

V and J are TRBV11-2 and TRBJ2-7; D might be TRBD2 (5 bases). Germline CDR1 is SGHAT and CDR2 is FQNNGV. The CDR3 consists of 16 residues. The V and J ends lost 5 bases and 2 bases respectively, with 19 bases between them. CDR3: CASSIREGPTPYEQYF. The DNA of the CDR3 is TGTGCCAGCAGCATCCGAGAGGGCCCCACACCCTACGAGCAGTACTTC.

The sample holds one count of this clone. This sequence joins TRBV5-1 and TRBJ2-3; D call uncertain. V was cut by 2 bases and J by 6 bases, with 16 bases left in between. Germline V gives CDR1 SGHRS, CDR2 YFSETQ. This CDR3 spans 15 amino acids. The CDR3 sequence: CASSFSEIFQDTQYF. The CDR3 DNA reads as TGCGCCAGCAGCTTTTCGGAGATCTTCCAGGATACGCAGTATTTT.

This clone appeared a few times. This sequence joins TRBV6-1 and TRBJ2-6; possible D gene TRBD1, 5 bases. Trimming stripped 5 bases from V and 2 bases from J, with 7 bases between. The germline CDR1 and CDR2 sequences are MNHNS and SASEGT. The CDR3 extends over 14 amino acids. CDR3: CASSSTAGANVLTF. The CDR3 coding sequence is TGTGCCAGCAGTTCGACAGCTGGGGCCAACGTCCTGACTTTC.

The V gene is TRBV23-1, the J gene TRBJ2-7; a weak D match, TRBD1 (6 bases). TRBV23-1 carries the ORF label, with uncertain function. V was trimmed by 8 bases and J by 0 bases, leaving 17 bases between them. The CDR3 is 15 residues long. CDR3 DNA sequence: TGCGCCAGCCTAAAAAAACGGGACATCTCCTACGAGCAGTACTTC. It yields the protein CASLKKRDISYEQYF.

The rearrangement uses TRBV10-3 and TRBJ1-4, with 7 bases fitting TRBD1. Germline V lookup: CDR1 ENHRY, CDR2 SYGVKD. The CDR3 has 16 residues. V lost 4 bases to trimming and J lost 0 bases; unmatched junction nucleotides: 5. CDR3: CAISGQGKSTNEKLFF. Written as DNA, the CDR3 is TGTGCCATCAGTGGACAGGGCAAATCAACTAATGAAAAACTGTTTTTT.

CDR3 in amino acids: CASSYRGLTQTEAFF. CDR3 sequence (DNA): TGTGCCAGCAGTTACAGGGGGCTAACTCAGACTGAAGCTTTCTTT. The chain combines TRBV6-6 with TRBJ1-1; 7 bases are shared with TRBD1. V dropped 2 bases and J dropped 5; count of bases not matched to a gene: 8. Germline CDR1 MNHNY, CDR2 SVGAGI (reference sequence). The CDR3 is 15 amino acids.

This clone was seen just once. The rearrangement uses TRBV7-2 and TRBJ2-1; 9 nucleotides match TRBD2. The CDR3 extends over 16 amino acids. After removal of 4 bases from V and 0 bases from J, the junction contained 4 bases not matched to a gene. The germline CDR1 and CDR2 sequences are SGHTA and FQGNSA. CDR3 nucleotide sequence: TGTGCCAGCAGCTCCTATAGCGGGAGCTCCTACAATGAGCAGTTCTTC. Amino acid sequence: CASSSYSGSSYNEQFF.

The chain has TRBV5-1 and TRBJ1-1; no definite D call. The germline V and J ends were trimmed by 2 bases and 5 bases, with 13 bases remaining between them. This CDR3 spans 14 amino acids. Germline CDR1 SGHRS, CDR2 YFSETQ. The CDR3: CASSFSAGQTEAFF. The CDR3 DNA reads as TGCGCCAGCAGCTTCTCGGCGGGCCAGACTGAAGCTTTCTTT.

This chain connects TRBV6-1 to TRBJ2-7; 7 positions agree with TRBD2. Germline loops: CDR1 MNHNS, CDR2 SASEGT. V shed 8 bases and J 5 bases; nucleotides not matched to a gene: 12. The CDR3 length is 14 residues. The CDR3 DNA is TGTGCCAGCCTCGCGGCGGGAGTTCGGGACGAGCAGTACTTC. Translation: CASLAAGVRDEQYF.

Notes on this clone: Lacking the conserved final phenylalanine or tryptophan, this CDR3 likely reflects a read error. No DNA is shown, since the ends of the CDR3 on it are uncertain; the CDR3 is the one TCRdb lists. The chain is built from TRBV10-3 and TRBJ1-2; TRBD1 is taken as the D call from the table, unchecked against the DNA. The length of the CDR3 is 13 amino acids, counting both ends. The germline CDR1 and CDR2 sequences are ENHRY and SYGVKD. CDR3 sequence: CAISEDIDASIDL.

The V and J genes are TRBV7-9 and TRBJ1-3; 7 bases fit TRBD1. The CDR3 loop spans 15 amino acids. Germline lookup yields CDR1 SEHNR and CDR2 FQNEAQ (reference sequence). With 4 bases clipped from V and 0 bases from J, the junction kept 3 bases outside the gene matches. CDR3 bases: TGTGCCAGCAGCTCGTACAGGGGCTCTGGAAACACCATATATTTT. As protein: CASSSYRGSGNTIYF.

The rearrangement uses TRBV5-5 and TRBJ1-1; D unresolved. Trimming removed 1 base at V and 4 bases at J, with 14 bases between. The CDR3 spans 15 residues. CDR1 and CDR2 (germline): SGHKS, YYEKEE (reference sequence). CDR3 region: CASSLRWQPGTEAFF. CDR3 DNA sequence: TGTGCCAGCAGCTTGCGTTGGCAGCCAGGCACTGAAGCTTTCTTT.

This clone has a handful of counts. The chain links TRBV6-1 to TRBJ2-3, with 7 bases aligning to TRBD2. Germline values: CDR1 MNHNS, CDR2 SASEGT. With 4 bases clipped from V and 0 bases from J, the junction kept 10 bases outside the gene matches. The CDR3 totals 17 residues. CDR3 sequence reads: CASSGDTGGASTDTQYF. The CDR3 bases are TGTGCCAGCAGTGGAGACACGGGGGGTGCTAGCACAGATACGCAGTATTTT.

V usage is TRBV5-6 and J usage is TRBJ2-3, with 7 bases aligning to TRBD1. The CDR3 loop spans 15 amino acids. Germline lookup yields CDR1 SGHDT and CDR2 YYEEEE. V was clipped by 4 bases and J by 6 bases; unmatched bases: 11. The CDR3 here is CASSPRAGGRDTQYF. The DNA of the CDR3 is TGTGCCAGCAGCCCCCGAGCAGGGGGAAGGGATACGCAGTATTTT.